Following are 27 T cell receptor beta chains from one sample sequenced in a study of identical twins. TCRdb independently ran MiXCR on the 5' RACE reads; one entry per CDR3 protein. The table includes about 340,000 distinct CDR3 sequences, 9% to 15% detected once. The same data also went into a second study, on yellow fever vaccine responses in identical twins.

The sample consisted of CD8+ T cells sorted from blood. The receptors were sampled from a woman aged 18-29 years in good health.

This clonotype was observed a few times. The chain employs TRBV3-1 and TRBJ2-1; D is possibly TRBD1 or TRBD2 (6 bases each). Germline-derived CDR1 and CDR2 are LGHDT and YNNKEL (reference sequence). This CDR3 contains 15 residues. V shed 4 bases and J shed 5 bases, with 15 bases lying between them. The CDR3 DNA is TGTGCCAGCAGCCTGGAAGGGGGGCAGGACAATGAGCAGTTCTTC. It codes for CASSLEGGQDNEQFF.

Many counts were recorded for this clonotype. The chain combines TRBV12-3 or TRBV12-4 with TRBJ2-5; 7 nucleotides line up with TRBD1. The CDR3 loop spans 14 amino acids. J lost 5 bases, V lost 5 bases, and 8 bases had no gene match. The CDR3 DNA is TGTGCCAGCAGTCCAACAGGGGCGGGCGAGACCCAGTACTTC. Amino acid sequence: CASSPTGAGETQYF.

CDR3 bases: TGTGCCAGTCCTGCTAGCGGGAAGAACACCGGGGAGCTGTTTTTT. It yields the protein CASPASGKNTGELFF. The chain links TRBV2 to TRBJ2-2; 9 nucleotides agree with TRBD2. J gave up 1 base and V 9 bases, and 6 bases lay outside the gene matches. This CDR3 has 15 amino acids. Germline CDR1 reads SNHLY; CDR2 reads FYNNEI.

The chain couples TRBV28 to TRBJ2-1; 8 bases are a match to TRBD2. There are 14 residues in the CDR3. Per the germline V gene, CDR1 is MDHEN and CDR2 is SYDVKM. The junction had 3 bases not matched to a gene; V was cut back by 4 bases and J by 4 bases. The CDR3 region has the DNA TGTGCCAGCAGTTATAGCGGGGATTACAATGAGCAGTTCTTC. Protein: CASSYSGDYNEQFF.

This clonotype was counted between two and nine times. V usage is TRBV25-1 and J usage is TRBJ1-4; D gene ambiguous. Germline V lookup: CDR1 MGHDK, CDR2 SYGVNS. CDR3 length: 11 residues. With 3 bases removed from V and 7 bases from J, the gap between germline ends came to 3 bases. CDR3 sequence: CASSESEKLFF. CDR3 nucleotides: TGTGCCAGCAGTGAGTCTGAAAAACTGTTTTTT.

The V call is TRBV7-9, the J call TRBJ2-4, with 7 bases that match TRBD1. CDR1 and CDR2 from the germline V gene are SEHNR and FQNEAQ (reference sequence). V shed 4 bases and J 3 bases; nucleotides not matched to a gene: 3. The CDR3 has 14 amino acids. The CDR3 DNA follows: TGTGCCAGCAGCTCTACAGGGGTCAAAAACATTCAGTACTTC. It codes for CASSSTGVKNIQYF.

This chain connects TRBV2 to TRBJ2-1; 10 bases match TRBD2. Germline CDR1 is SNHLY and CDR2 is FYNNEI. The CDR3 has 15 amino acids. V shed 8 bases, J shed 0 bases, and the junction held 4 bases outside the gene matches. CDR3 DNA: TGTGCCAGCGGAAGGACTAGCGGCTCCTACAATGAGCAGTTCTTC. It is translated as CASGRTSGSYNEQFF.

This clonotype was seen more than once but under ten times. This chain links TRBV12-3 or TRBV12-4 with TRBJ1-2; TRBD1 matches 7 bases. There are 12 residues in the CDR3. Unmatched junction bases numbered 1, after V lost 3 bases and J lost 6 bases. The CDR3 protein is CASSFTGDGYTF. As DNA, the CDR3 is TGTGCCAGCAGTTTCACAGGGGATGGCTACACCTTC.

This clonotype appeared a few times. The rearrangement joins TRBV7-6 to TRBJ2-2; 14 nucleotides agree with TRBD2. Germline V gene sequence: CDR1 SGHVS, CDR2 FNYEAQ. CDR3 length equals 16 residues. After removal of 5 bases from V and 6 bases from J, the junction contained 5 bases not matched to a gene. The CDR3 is CASSGTSGSSSGELFF. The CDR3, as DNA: TGTGCCAGCAGCGGGACTAGCGGGAGTTCTTCCGGGGAGCTGTTTTTT.

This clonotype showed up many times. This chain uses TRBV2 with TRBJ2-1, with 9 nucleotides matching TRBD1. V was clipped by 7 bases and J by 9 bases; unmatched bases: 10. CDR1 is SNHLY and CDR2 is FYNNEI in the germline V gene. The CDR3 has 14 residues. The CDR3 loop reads CASTLGQGEGEQFF. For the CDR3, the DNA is TGTGCCAGCACTCTGGGACAGGGAGAGGGTGAGCAGTTCTTC.

Written as DNA, the CDR3 is TGTGCCAGCAGTTTAGAAAATATCGGACTAGCGGGAGGAAACTCCTACAATGAGCAGTTCTTC. It codes for CASSLENIGLAGGNSYNEQFF. The chain is built from TRBV28 and TRBJ2-1, with 14 bases that match TRBD2. Germline V gives CDR1 MDHEN, CDR2 SYDVKM. The length of the CDR3 is 21 residues. Trimming removed 2 bases from V and 0 bases from J; junction bases left unmatched: 12.

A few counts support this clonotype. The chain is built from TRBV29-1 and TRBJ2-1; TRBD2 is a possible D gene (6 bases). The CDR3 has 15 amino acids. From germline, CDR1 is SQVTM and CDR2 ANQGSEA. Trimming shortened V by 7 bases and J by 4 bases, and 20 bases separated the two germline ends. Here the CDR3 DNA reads TGCAGCGCGTGGGGCGGGACCTTGGCTTACAATGAGCAGTTCTTC. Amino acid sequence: CSAWGGTLAYNEQFF.

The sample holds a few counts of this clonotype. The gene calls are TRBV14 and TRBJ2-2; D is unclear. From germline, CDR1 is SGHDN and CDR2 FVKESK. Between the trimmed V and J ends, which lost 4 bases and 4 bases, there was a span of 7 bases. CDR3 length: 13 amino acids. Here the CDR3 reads CASSRSPTGELFF. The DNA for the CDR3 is TGTGCCAGCAGCCGGAGCCCCACCGGGGAGCTGTTTTTT.

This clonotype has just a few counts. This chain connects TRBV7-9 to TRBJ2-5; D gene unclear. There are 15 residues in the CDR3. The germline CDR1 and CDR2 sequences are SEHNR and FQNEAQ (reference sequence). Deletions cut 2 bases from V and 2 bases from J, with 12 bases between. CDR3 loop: CASSLYPGLQETQYF. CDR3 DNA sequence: TGTGCCAGCAGCTTATACCCAGGTCTTCAAGAGACCCAGTACTTC.

CDR3 protein: CASSWAGGAQETQYF. Here the CDR3 DNA reads TGCGCCAGCAGCTGGGCCGGGGGAGCGCAAGAGACCCAGTACTTC. The V call is TRBV5-1, the J call TRBJ2-5; a possible D gene is TRBD2 (6 bases). Trimming took off 3 bases at V and 2 bases at J, with 14 bases between the two ends. This CDR3 spans 15 amino acids. CDR1 and CDR2 from the germline V gene are SGHRS and YFSETQ.

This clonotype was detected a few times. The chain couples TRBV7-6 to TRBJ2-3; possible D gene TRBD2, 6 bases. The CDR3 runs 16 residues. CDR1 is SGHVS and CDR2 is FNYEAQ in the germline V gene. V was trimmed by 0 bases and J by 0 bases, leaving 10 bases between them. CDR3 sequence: CASSLAGGASTDTQYF. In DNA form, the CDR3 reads TGTGCCAGCAGCTTAGCTGGCGGGGCTAGCACAGATACGCAGTATTTT.

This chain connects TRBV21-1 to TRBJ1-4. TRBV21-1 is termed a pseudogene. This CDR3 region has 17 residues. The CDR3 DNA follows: TGTGCCAGCAGCACCGACAAGGAGGCAGAGAAGGGAGAAAAACTGTTTTTT. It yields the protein CASSTDKEAEKGEKLFF.

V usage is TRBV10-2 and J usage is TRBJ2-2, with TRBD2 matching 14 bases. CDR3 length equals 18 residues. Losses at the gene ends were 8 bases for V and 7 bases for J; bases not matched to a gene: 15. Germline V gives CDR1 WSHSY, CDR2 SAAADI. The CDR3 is CASSPLGLAGVIVGELFF. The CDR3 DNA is TGCGCCAGCTCCCCCCTGGGACTAGCGGGAGTAATTGTCGGGGAGCTGTTTTTT.

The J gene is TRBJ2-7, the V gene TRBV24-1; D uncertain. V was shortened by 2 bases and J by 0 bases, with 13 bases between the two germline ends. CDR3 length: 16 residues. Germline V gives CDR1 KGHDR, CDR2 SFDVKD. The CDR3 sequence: CATSDSADWGSYEQYF. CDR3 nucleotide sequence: TGTGCCACCAGTGATTCCGCAGACTGGGGCTCCTACGAGCAGTACTTC.

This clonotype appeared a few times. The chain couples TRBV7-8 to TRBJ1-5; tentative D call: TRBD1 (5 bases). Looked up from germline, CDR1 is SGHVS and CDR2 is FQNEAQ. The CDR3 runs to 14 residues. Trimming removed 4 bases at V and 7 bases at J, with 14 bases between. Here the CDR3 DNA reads TGTGCCAGCAGCTCAGGGCCTAGTGACCAGCCCCAGCATTTT. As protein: CASSSGPSDQPQHF. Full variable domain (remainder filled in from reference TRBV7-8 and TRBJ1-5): GAGVSQSPRYKVAKRGQDVALRCDPISGHVSLFWYQQALGQGPEFLTYFQNEAQLDKSGLPSDRFFAERPEGSVSTLKIQRTQQEDSAVYLCASSSGPSDQPQHFGDGTRLSIL.

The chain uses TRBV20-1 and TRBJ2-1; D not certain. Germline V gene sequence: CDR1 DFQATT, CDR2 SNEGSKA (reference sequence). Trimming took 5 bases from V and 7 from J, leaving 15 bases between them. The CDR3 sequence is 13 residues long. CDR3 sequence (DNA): TGCAGTGCTCCGGCAGAGAGTTTTAATGAGCAGTTCTTC. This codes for CSAPAESFNEQFF.

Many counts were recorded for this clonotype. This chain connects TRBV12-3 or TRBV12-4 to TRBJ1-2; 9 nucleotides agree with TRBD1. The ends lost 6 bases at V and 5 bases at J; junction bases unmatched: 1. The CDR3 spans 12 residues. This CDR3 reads CASRDRGYGYTF. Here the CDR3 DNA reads TGTGCCAGCAGGGACAGGGGATATGGCTACACCTTC.

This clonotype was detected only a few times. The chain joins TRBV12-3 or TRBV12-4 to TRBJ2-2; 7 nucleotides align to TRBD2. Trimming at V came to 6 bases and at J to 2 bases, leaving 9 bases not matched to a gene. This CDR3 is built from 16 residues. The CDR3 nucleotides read TGTGCCAGCAGCTCACTAGCGAGGGACAACACCGGGGAGCTGTTTTTT. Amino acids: CASSSLARDNTGELFF.

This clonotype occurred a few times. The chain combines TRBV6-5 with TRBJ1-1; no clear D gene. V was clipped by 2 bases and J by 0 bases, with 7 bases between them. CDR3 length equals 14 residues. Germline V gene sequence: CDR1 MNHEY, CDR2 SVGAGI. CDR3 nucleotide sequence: TGTGCCAGCAGTTACCAGACCATGAACACTGAAGCTTTCTTT. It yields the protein CASSYQTMNTEAFF.

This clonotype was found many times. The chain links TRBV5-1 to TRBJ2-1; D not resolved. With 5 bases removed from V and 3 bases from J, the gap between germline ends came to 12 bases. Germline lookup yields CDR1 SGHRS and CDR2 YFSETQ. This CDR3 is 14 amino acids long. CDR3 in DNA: TGCGCCAGCAGAAGAGCCGGGCTCTACAATGAGCAGTTCTTC. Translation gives CASRRAGLYNEQFF.

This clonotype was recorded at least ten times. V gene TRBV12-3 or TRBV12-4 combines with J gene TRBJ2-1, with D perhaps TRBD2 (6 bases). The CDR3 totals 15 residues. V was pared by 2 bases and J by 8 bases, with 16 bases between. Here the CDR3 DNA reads TGTGCCAGCAGTTTATATCCTAGCGCAGGATATGAGCAGTTCTTC. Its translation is CASSLYPSAGYEQFF.

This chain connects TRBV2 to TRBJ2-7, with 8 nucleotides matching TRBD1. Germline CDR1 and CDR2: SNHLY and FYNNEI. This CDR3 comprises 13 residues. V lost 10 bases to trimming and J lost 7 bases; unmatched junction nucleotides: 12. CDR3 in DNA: TGTGCCATTGGGGACAGGAGAGGAGGGGAGCAGTACGTC. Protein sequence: CAIGDRRGGEQYV.